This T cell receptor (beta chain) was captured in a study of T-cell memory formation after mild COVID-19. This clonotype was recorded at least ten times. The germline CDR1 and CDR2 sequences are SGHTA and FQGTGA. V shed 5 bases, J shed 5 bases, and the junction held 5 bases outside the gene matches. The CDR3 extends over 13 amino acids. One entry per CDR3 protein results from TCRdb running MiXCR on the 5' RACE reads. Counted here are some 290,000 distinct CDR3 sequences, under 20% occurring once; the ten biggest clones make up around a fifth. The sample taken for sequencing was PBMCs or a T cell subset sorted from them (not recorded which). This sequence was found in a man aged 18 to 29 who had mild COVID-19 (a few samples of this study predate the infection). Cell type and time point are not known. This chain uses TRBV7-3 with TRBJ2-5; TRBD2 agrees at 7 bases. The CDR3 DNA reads TGTGCCAGCAGCCGACTAGCACGGGAGACCCAGTACTTC. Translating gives CASSRLARETQYF.